The 21 T cell receptor beta chains presented below share a single source sample, sequenced in a study of OX40 agonist ivuxolimab in advanced cancers. Using immunoSEQ multiplex PCR, the repertoire was profiled, and TCRdb retains in-frame clones only, with some absent. The sample records about 66,000 clones, 75% to 80% being singletons. The sample here was CD4+ or CD8+ T cells sorted from blood, taken in a trial of the OX40 agonist ivuxolimab. The receptors derive from an adult with an advanced solid tumor such as melanoma, head and neck, liver or kidney cancer.

The V call is TRBV19, the J call TRBJ1-2; D gene unclear. CDR1 is LNHDA and CDR2 is SQIVND in the germline V gene (reference sequence). This CDR3 is 14 amino acids long. The V gene lost 3 bases and the J gene lost 5 bases, with 13 bases spanning the gap. The CDR3 is CASSIGATEYGYTF. CDR3 nucleotides: TGTGCCAGTAGTATCGGCGCCACAGAATATGGCTACACCTTC.

V gene TRBV11-2 combines with J gene TRBJ2-3; 13 nucleotides align to TRBD2. Looked up from germline, CDR1 is SGHAT and CDR2 is FQNNGV. This CDR3 is built from 16 residues. The V gene end was trimmed by 3 bases and the J gene end by 1 base; junction bases not matched to a gene: 1. CDR3 amino acids: CASSFGLAGGTDTQYF. As DNA, the CDR3 is TGTGCCAGCAGCTTCGGACTAGCGGGAGGCACAGATACGCAGTATTTT.

The chain has TRBV2 and TRBJ2-1, with D maybe TRBD2 (5 bases). V was cut by 5 bases and J by 0 bases, with 8 bases left in between. Looked up from germline, CDR1 is SNHLY and CDR2 is FYNNEI. This CDR3 is 14 amino acids long. CDR3 protein: CASSLGSSYNEQFF. In nucleotides, the CDR3 is TGTGCCAGCAGTCTGGGGAGCTCCTACAATGAGCAGTTCTTC.

V is TRBV5-1 and J is TRBJ2-7, with TRBD1 identical over 8 bases. The V gene's germline CDR1 is SGHRS and CDR2 YFSETQ. The length of the CDR3 is 16 residues. V lost 0 bases and J lost 2; bases outside the gene matches: 7. The CDR3 DNA follows: TGCGCCAGCAGCTTGGGCGTCGACAGGGGTACCTACGAGCAGTACTTC. It encodes CASSLGVDRGTYEQYF.

The chain has TRBV28 and TRBJ2-7; weak D call: TRBD1 (6 bases). Germline CDR1 and CDR2: MDHEN and SYDVKM. V lost 6 bases and J 4 bases, leaving 16 bases between the germline ends. The CDR3 length is 14 residues. This chain's CDR3 is CASRGTGYSYEQYF. DNA of the CDR3: TGTGCCAGCAGAGGAACAGGGTATTCGTACGAGCAGTACTTC. Full variable domain (remainder filled in from reference TRBV28 and TRBJ2-7): DVKVTQSSRYLVKRTGEKVFLECVQDMDHENMFWYRQDPGLGLRLIYFSYDVKMKEKGDIPEGYSVSREKKERFSLILESASTNQTSMYLCASRGTGYSYEQYFGPGTRLTVT.

This clone was counted a single time. This chain joins TRBV27 and TRBJ2-7, with 8 bases fitting TRBD2. V dropped 3 bases and J dropped 6; count of bases not matched to a gene: 4. Germline V gives CDR1 MNHEY, CDR2 SMNVEV (reference sequence). CDR3 size: 13 residues. CDR3 coding DNA: TGTGCCAGCAGTTTGGGCCGGGGGGGCGAGCAGTACTTC. Translated: CASSLGRGGEQYF.

The V and J genes are TRBV7-3 and TRBJ1-3; D unclear. The CDR3 sequence is 17 residues long. The ends were cut back, 0 bases at V and 2 bases at J, with 14 bases in the middle. Germline assignment: CDR1 SGHTA and CDR2 FQGTGA. CDR3: CASSLTRAGEAGNTIYF. The CDR3 DNA follows: TGTGCCAGCAGCTTAACCCGCGCGGGTGAGGCTGGAAACACCATATATTTT.

The J gene is TRBJ2-6, the V gene TRBV18, with a possible D match to TRBD2 (6 bases). Germline V gene sequence: CDR1 KGHSH, CDR2 LQKENI. This CDR3 is built from 16 residues. Trimming removed 3 bases at V and 0 bases at J, with 9 bases between. Here the CDR3 reads CASSPGGNSGANVLTF. The DNA of the CDR3 is TGTGCCAGCTCACCGGGAGGTAACTCTGGGGCCAACGTCCTGACTTTC.

This chain connects TRBV10-3 to TRBJ2-1; 12 nucleotides line up with TRBD2. V shed 3 bases and J 9 bases; nucleotides not matched to a gene: 6. Per the germline V gene, CDR1 is ENHRY and CDR2 is SYGVKD. The CDR3 contains 15 residues. CDR3 loop: CAISEESSGGGEQFF. As DNA, the CDR3 is TGTGCCATCAGTGAAGAGTCTAGCGGGGGGGGTGAGCAGTTCTTC.

The genes are TRBV7-6 and TRBJ1-2, with D tentatively TRBD1 (5 bases). V was pared by 5 bases and J by 3 bases, with 19 bases between. This CDR3 spans 16 amino acids. The germline V gene encodes CDR1 SGHVS and CDR2 FNYEAQ. CDR3 coding DNA: TGTGCCAGCAGCCCAGCGGGACTCCGGGATGACTATGGCTACACCTTC. Translating it yields CASSPAGLRDDYGYTF.

This clone was seen a few times. The chain uses TRBV30 and TRBJ1-5; D gene ambiguous. Looked up from germline, CDR1 is GTSNPN and CDR2 is SVGIG (reference sequence). V was trimmed by 1 base and J by 5 bases, leaving 9 bases between them. CDR3 length: 13 residues. DNA for the CDR3: TGTGCCTGGAGTGGTACCTCCGATCAGCCCCAGCATTTT. Protein sequence: CAWSGTSDQPQHF.

In its sample, this clone was seen a few times. The chain carries TRBV7-3 and TRBJ1-2; tentatively, D is TRBD1 (5 bases). Trimming cost V 5 bases and J 5 bases, with 12 bases left between them. This CDR3 contains 13 residues. Looked up from germline, CDR1 is SGHTA and CDR2 is FQGTGA. The CDR3 coding sequence is TGTGCCAGCAGCCAAGGGGACGCTTATGGCTACACCTTC. Its protein product is CASSQGDAYGYTF.

The rearrangement links TRBV5-1 to TRBJ2-5; the match to TRBD2 covers 7 bases. The CDR3 consists of 14 residues. Trimming took 4 bases from V and 4 from J; bases not matched to a gene: 7. Germline lookup yields CDR1 SGHRS and CDR2 YFSETQ. The CDR3 DNA follows: TGCGCCAGCAGCGGGGGGGTCCTGCTAGAGACCCAGTACTTC. It translates to CASSGGVLLETQYF.

The CDR3 loop is CASSYSGDREETQYF. CDR3 coding DNA: TGTGCCAGCAGTTACTCGGGGGACAGGGAAGAGACCCAGTACTTC. This chain links TRBV6-5 with TRBJ2-5; 9 bases align to TRBD1. The V gene end was trimmed by 0 bases and the J gene end by 3 bases; junction bases not matched to a gene: 2. The CDR3 sequence is 15 residues long. CDR1 and CDR2 (germline): MNHEY, SVGAGI.

A remark on this clone: This sample includes further DNA sequences coding for the same CDR3. The chain recombines TRBV6-1 with TRBJ2-5; D is ambiguous. From germline, CDR1 is MNHNS and CDR2 SASEGT. This CDR3 contains 13 residues. V lost 5 bases and J 2 bases, leaving 9 bases between the germline ends. This CDR3 reads CASSTGHQETQYF. The CDR3 DNA is TGTGCCAGCAGTACTGGGCATCAAGAGACCCAGTACTTC.

This clone was counted a single time. The V and J genes are TRBV19 and TRBJ2-6, with TRBD1 matching 7 bases. CDR3 length: 16 amino acids. Germline V CDR1 and CDR2: LNHDA, SQIVND (reference sequence). Trimming at V came to 3 bases and at J to 2 bases, leaving 4 bases not matched to a gene. The CDR3 loop is CASSIATGAGANVLTF. CDR3 in DNA: TGTGCCAGTAGTATCGCCACAGGGGCTGGGGCCAACGTCCTGACTTTC.

This clone was observed a few times. The rearrangement joins TRBV19 to TRBJ1-1; TRBD1 is a possible D gene (6 bases). This CDR3 spans 14 amino acids. V lost 5 bases, J lost 2 bases, and 12 bases lay in between. Germline V gives CDR1 LNHDA, CDR2 SQIVND (reference sequence). For the CDR3, the DNA is TGTGCCAGTAGTCCCGGGGGGACAAACACTGAAGCTTTCTTT. Translation: CASSPGGTNTEAFF. Full variable domain (missing parts from reference TRBV19 and TRBJ1-1): DGGITQSPKYLFRKEGQNVTLSCEQNLNHDAMYWYRQDPGQGLRLIYYSQIVNDFQKGDIAEGYSVSREKKESFPLTVTSAQKNPTAFYLCASSPGGTNTEAFFGQGTRLTVV.

The V and J genes are TRBV7-3 and TRBJ1-1; D gene unclear. The germline gives CDR1 SGHTA, CDR2 FQGTGA. Trimming shortened V by 3 bases and J by 0 bases, and 8 bases separated the two germline ends. The CDR3 is made up of 14 amino acids. The CDR3 nucleotides are TGTGCCAGCAGCTTGGGGTCTATGAACACTGAAGCTTTCTTT. Protein: CASSLGSMNTEAFF.

The genes are TRBV29-1 and TRBJ1-2; D may be TRBD1 (5 bases). V shed 5 bases and J shed 0 bases, with 7 bases lying between them. This CDR3 has 12 residues. Germline CDR1 and CDR2: SQVTM and ANQGSEA. In DNA form, the CDR3 reads TGCAGCGTTAGGGGAGCTAACTATGGCTACACCTTC. It translates to CSVRGANYGYTF. Full variable domain (outside the CDR3, taken from reference TRBV29-1 and TRBJ1-2): SAVISQKPSRDICQRGTSLTIQCQVDSQVTMMFWYRQQPGQSLTLIATANQGSEATYESGFVIDKFPISRPNLTFSTLTVSNMSPEDSSIYLCSVRGANYGYTFGSGTRLTVV.

The J gene is TRBJ2-5, the V gene TRBV9; TRBD1 matches 9 bases. CDR3 length equals 17 residues. V trimming: 0 bases; J trimming: 5 bases; junction bases outside the gene matches: 11. Looked up from germline, CDR1 is SGDLS and CDR2 is YYNGEE. CDR3 in DNA: TGTGCCAGCAGCGTAGCCCAACCGGGACAGGGTTTGGAGACCCAGTACTTC. Its translation is CASSVAQPGQGLETQYF.

This clone was seen only a few times. The chain joins TRBV7-9 to TRBJ2-5; D not certain. The CDR3 consists of 14 residues. Trimming removed 1 base from V and 2 bases from J, with 8 bases in between. CDR1 is SEHNR and CDR2 is FQNEAQ in the germline V gene (reference sequence). CDR3: CASSLVQAQETQYF. The CDR3 nucleotides are TGTGCCAGCAGCTTAGTTCAGGCACAAGAGACCCAGTACTTC.